The 5 T cell receptor beta chains reported below all come from one sample, sequenced in a study of T cell responses to AZD1222 COVID-19 vaccine. Clones were sequenced by immunoSEQ multiplex PCR, and TCRdb holds only the in-frame ones, with some missing. The profile shows some 190,000 clones, approximately 94% of them singletons. Material: peripheral blood, obtained 28 days after the second dose of the MenACWY control vaccine. Every receptor here comes from an adult who received the MenACWY meningococcal vaccine as a control.

V gene TRBV7-2 combines with J gene TRBJ1-3; no clear D gene. Germline CDR1 reads SGHTA; CDR2 reads FQGNSA. Trimming removed 4 bases from V and 0 bases from J, with 13 bases in between. The CDR3 is 16 amino acids. In DNA form, the CDR3 reads TGTGCCAGCAGCTCCGCCAAGGCCTCCTCTGGAAACACCATATATTTT. This codes for CASSSAKASSGNTIYF.

The chain couples TRBV5-1 to TRBJ2-1, with 12 nucleotides matching TRBD2. CDR1 and CDR2 from the germline V gene are SGHRS and YFSETQ. V lost 4 bases to trimming and J lost 9 bases; unmatched junction nucleotides: 8. This CDR3 has 15 residues. CDR3 nucleotide sequence: TGCGCCAGCAGCCTGACTAGCGGGAGCCAGAGTGAGCAGTTCTTC. Amino acids: CASSLTSGSQSEQFF.

The chain joins TRBV7-2 to TRBJ2-3; D gene unclear. Germline V CDR1 and CDR2: SGHTA, FQGNSA. The V end lost 5 bases, the J end lost 7 bases, and 10 bases lay between the germline ends. This CDR3 is built from 12 residues. CDR3 in amino acids: CASSTQINTQYF. The CDR3 DNA follows: TGTGCCAGCAGCACTCAGATTAATACGCAGTATTTT.

The V call is TRBV6-5, the J call TRBJ1-2; D remains unclear. The CDR3 is made up of 12 amino acids. The germline V gene encodes CDR1 MNHEY and CDR2 SVGAGI. V was pared by 6 bases and J by 7 bases, with 12 bases between. The CDR3 spells CASSPGNGGYTF. In DNA, the CDR3 is TGTGCCAGCAGCCCGGGGAATGGTGGCTACACCTTC.

The chain links TRBV24-1 to TRBJ1-2; possible D gene TRBD1, 5 bases. V was trimmed by 4 bases and J by 0 bases, leaving 8 bases between them. In germline, CDR1 is KGHDR, CDR2 SFDVKD. The CDR3 is 14 residues long. The CDR3 nucleotides read TGTGCCACCAGTGAACAAGGGGCTAACTATGGCTACACCTTC. Translation gives CATSEQGANYGYTF.